The 8 T cell receptor beta chains reported below all come from one sample, sequenced in a study of control samples from healthy donors and cancer patients. Assay: immunoSEQ multiplex PCR; the TCRdb copy retains only in-frame clones and omits some. Seen here are about 180,000 clones, approximately 92% observed once, and the top ten hold around 1.5%. The sample was blood. The origin of the receptors is a man aged 25-45 years in good health.

In regard to this clone: Other DNA sequences in the sample encode the same CDR3. CDR3 residues: CASSLALAGVGKQYF. The CDR3 region has the DNA TGTGCCAGCAGTTTAGCCCTAGCGGGAGTAGGGAAGCAGTATTTT. V and J are TRBV28 and TRBJ2-3; TRBD2 aligns across 10 bases. The J segment lost 11 bases and the V segment lost 2 bases, leaving 10 bases of the junction unmatched. CDR1 is MDHEN and CDR2 is SYDVKM in the germline V gene. This CDR3 is built from 15 residues.

This chain connects TRBV24-1 to TRBJ2-7; the match to TRBD2 covers 7 bases. CDR1 is KGHDR and CDR2 is SFDVKD in the germline V gene. Trimming at V came to 10 bases and at J to 3 bases, leaving 11 bases not matched to a gene. CDR3 size: 14 residues. Here the CDR3 DNA reads TGTGCCACAACTCAGTCCGGGGGGAGCTACGAGCAGTACTTC. This sequence encodes CATTQSGGSYEQYF.

The V gene is TRBV6-5, the J gene TRBJ2-3; TRBD2 agrees at 8 bases. V gave up 5 bases and J gave up 2 bases; unmatched junction bases: 3. Germline V CDR1 and CDR2: MNHEY, SVGAGI. The CDR3 spans 14 residues. The CDR3 sequence: CASSRGGNTDTQYF. CDR3 DNA sequence: TGTGCCAGCAGTCGCGGGGGGAACACAGATACGCAGTATTTT.

The chain combines TRBV7-3 with TRBJ1-1, with D unclear. The V end lost 4 bases, the J end lost 1 base, and 7 bases lay between the germline ends. The length of the CDR3 is 13 residues. Germline CDR1 and CDR2: SGHTA and FQGTGA. This chain's CDR3 is CASSYRGNTEAFF. The CDR3 DNA sequence: TGTGCCAGCAGCTACCGAGGGAACACTGAAGCTTTCTTT.

The rearrangement links TRBV30 to TRBJ2-2; 7 bases agree with TRBD1. This CDR3 has 14 amino acids. J was trimmed by 4 bases and V by 5 bases; bases with no gene match: 7. The germline gives CDR1 GTSNPN, CDR2 SVGIG (reference sequence). The CDR3 region has the DNA TGTGCCTGGGTCGCCAGGGGGTCCACCGGGGAGCTGTTTTTT. Translated: CAWVARGSTGELFF.

The chain's CDR3 is CASSQGPQSTDTQYF. CDR3 coding DNA: TGCGCCAGCAGCCAGGGTCCCCAGTCCACAGATACGCAGTATTTT. The chain links TRBV5-1 to TRBJ2-3; D may be TRBD1 (5 bases). Between the trimmed V and J ends, which lost 4 bases and 2 bases, there was a span of 14 bases. Germline loops: CDR1 SGHRS, CDR2 YFSETQ. The CDR3 spans 15 residues.

V usage is TRBV4-3 and J usage is TRBJ1-5; D is uncertain. This CDR3 has 15 residues. The germline V and J ends were trimmed by 3 bases and 2 bases, with 11 bases remaining between them. Germline-derived CDR1 and CDR2 are LGHNA and YSLEER. In DNA, the CDR3 is TGCGCCAGCAGCCAGAGGGTGTCGGGCAATCAGCCCCAGCATTTT. This translates into CASSQRVSGNQPQHF.

This clone was seen a single time. V gene TRBV6-5 combines with J gene TRBJ1-3; D is unresolved. In germline, CDR1 is MNHEY, CDR2 SVGAGI. The CDR3 runs to 16 residues. V was trimmed by 0 bases and J by 4 bases, leaving 13 bases between them. DNA of the CDR3: TGTGCCAGCAGTTACTCGTTTATTAACGACGGAAACACCATATATTTT. Its protein is CASSYSFINDGNTIYF.